This T cell receptor (beta chain) appears in the sequencing data of a study of cytomegalovirus exposure and HLA in healthy donors. Sequenced by immunoSEQ multiplex PCR; TCRdb stores in-frame clones only, minus some. The data contain more than 300,000 clones, roughly 88% of them singletons. V was pared by 3 bases and J by 10 bases, with 19 bases between. From germline, CDR1 is LGHNA and CDR2 YNFKEQ. This CDR3 is built from 15 residues. Source material: PBMCs. This chain connects TRBV4-2 to TRBJ2-1, with D possibly being TRBD1 (6 bases). The TCR was taken from a woman aged 18-35 years in good health and CMV-seronegative. CDR3 nucleotides: TGTGCCAGCAGCCAGGAGCAGGGGCGGAATGACGAGCAGTTCTTC. Protein: CASSQEQGRNDEQFF.